These 14 T cell receptor beta chains were all obtained from the same sample, sequenced in a study of T cell responses to AZD1222 COVID-19 vaccine. The method was immunoSEQ multiplex PCR; TCRdb's version includes in-frame clones alone and lacks a portion of them. The data show about 81,000 clones, 85% to 95% seen once. The starting material was peripheral blood, obtained 28 days after the second AZD1222 dose. All receptors come from an adult who received the AZD1222 COVID-19 vaccine.

V gene TRBV2 combines with J gene TRBJ1-2, with no clear D. The CDR3 sequence is 12 residues long. Germline loops: CDR1 SNHLY, CDR2 FYNNEI. Trimming cost V 7 bases and J 13 bases, with 19 bases left between them. CDR3 bases: TGTGCCAGCAATGTAGGTACAGCTGCCGTCACCTTC. Translating it yields CASNVGTAAVTF.

This chain uses TRBV15 with TRBJ2-3, with 9 bases identical to TRBD2. Unmatched junction bases numbered 7, after V lost 0 bases and J lost 3 bases. The CDR3 contains 17 residues. Germline V gene lookup returns CDR1 LNHNV and CDR2 YYDKDF (reference sequence). CDR3: CATSRDLAGVGTDTQYF. Written as DNA, the CDR3 is TGTGCCACCAGCAGAGATTTAGCGGGAGTTGGAACAGATACGCAGTATTTT.

This rearrangement joins TRBV19 to TRBJ2-1, with TRBD2 identical over 9 bases. The J segment lost 3 bases and the V segment lost 5 bases, leaving 5 bases of the junction unmatched. Germline CDR1 reads LNHDA; CDR2 reads SQIVND (reference sequence). The CDR3 extends over 15 amino acids. The CDR3 DNA reads TGTGCCAGTAGTCCGACTAGCGGTATCTACAATGAGCAGTTCTTC. It translates to CASSPTSGIYNEQFF.

This rearrangement joins TRBV11-2 to TRBJ2-3; D possibly corresponds to TRBD2 (5 bases). Per the germline V gene, CDR1 is SGHAT and CDR2 is FQNNGV. The CDR3 has 15 amino acids. Trimming cost V 0 bases and J 5 bases, with 12 bases left between them. CDR3 nucleotides: TGTGCCAGCAGCTTAGATCGGGGTGTGGGAGATACGCAGTATTTT. Translation: CASSLDRGVGDTQYF.

This clone has a handful of counts. The gene calls are TRBV2 and TRBJ1-1, with a tentative D call TRBD1 (5 bases). The CDR3 length is 11 residues. V gave up 6 bases and J gave up 6 bases, with 8 bases separating them. Per the germline V gene, CDR1 is SNHLY and CDR2 is FYNNEI. CDR3 protein: CASRGRAEAFF. DNA for the CDR3: TGTGCCAGCAGGGGGCGAGCTGAAGCTTTCTTT.

The chain uses TRBV10-3 and TRBJ1-1; no reliable D call. This CDR3 is 13 amino acids long. CDR1 ENHRY and CDR2 SYGVKD come from the germline V gene. Trimming left V 2 bases short and J 6 bases short, with 10 bases between. The CDR3 bases are TGTGCCATCAGTGAGGGGGTAGCAGCTGAAGCTTTCTTT. Its translation is CAISEGVAAEAFF.

This chain links TRBV15 with TRBJ2-7; D gene unclear. V was pared by 0 bases and J by 4 bases, with 7 bases between. The germline V gene has CDR1 LNHNV and CDR2 YYDKDF (reference sequence). The CDR3 length is 13 residues. CDR3 region: CATSREGRYEQYF. The CDR3 nucleotides read TGTGCCACCAGCAGAGAAGGAAGATACGAGCAGTACTTC.

The V and J genes are TRBV4-2 and TRBJ2-7; 16 positions match TRBD2. V shed 3 bases, J shed 7 bases, and the junction held 9 bases outside the gene matches. The CDR3 loop spans 17 amino acids. Germline CDR1 reads LGHNA; CDR2 reads YNFKEQ. As DNA, the CDR3 is TGTGCCAGCAGCCATGCTGGGACTAGCGGGAGGGCCGGTGAGCAGTACTTC. As protein: CASSHAGTSGRAGEQYF.

The CDR3 DNA reads TGTGCCAGTACGACAGGGTACACCGGGGAGCTGTTTTTT. Translated, it gives CASTTGYTGELFF. The rearrangement joins TRBV19 to TRBJ2-2; TRBD1 agrees at 7 bases. The germline CDR1 and CDR2 sequences are LNHDA and SQIVND (reference sequence). This CDR3 has 13 amino acids. Germline trimming cut 7 bases from V and 3 bases from J; bases unmatched to any gene: 2.

The chain links TRBV18 to TRBJ1-5; 7 positions agree with TRBD1. Germline CDR1 reads KGHSH; CDR2 reads LQKENI. The V gene end was trimmed by 4 bases and the J gene end by 0 bases; junction bases not matched to a gene: 6. The CDR3 runs 16 residues. The CDR3 reads CASSQEGQSSNQPQHF. The CDR3, as DNA: TGTGCCAGCTCACAGGAGGGACAGAGTAGCAATCAGCCCCAGCATTTT.

This chain uses TRBV6-4 with TRBJ1-2; TRBD1 matches 10 bases. J gave up 2 bases and V 4 bases, and 1 base lay outside the gene matches. CDR3 length equals 14 residues. Per the germline V gene, CDR1 is MRHNA and CDR2 is SNTAGT. CDR3 nucleotide sequence: TGTGCCAGCAGTGGACAGGGGGCAAACTATGGCTACACCTTC. As protein: CASSGQGANYGYTF.

The chain's CDR3 is CASSLGQNTGELFF. CDR3 nucleotide sequence: TGTGCCAGCAGCTTGGGACAGAACACCGGGGAGCTGTTTTTT. The rearrangement uses TRBV7-2 and TRBJ2-2; a weak D match, TRBD1 (6 bases). V lost 3 bases, J lost 1 base, and 6 bases lay in between. The germline V gene encodes CDR1 SGHTA and CDR2 FQGNSA. This CDR3 region has 14 residues.

V is TRBV27 and J is TRBJ2-1; TRBD1 agrees at 8 bases. CDR1 and CDR2 (germline): MNHEY, SMNVEV (reference sequence). The length of the CDR3 is 16 residues. The ends lost 1 base at V and 3 bases at J; junction bases unmatched: 5. CDR3 protein: CASSLWAGGFYNEQFF. Here the CDR3 DNA reads TGTGCCAGCAGTTTATGGGCAGGGGGCTTCTACAATGAGCAGTTCTTC.

This clone was detected a few times. The V gene is TRBV5-1, the J gene TRBJ2-7, with unresolved D. Trimming left V 2 bases short and J 0 bases short, with 3 bases between. The CDR3 loop spans 12 amino acids. Germline assignment: CDR1 SGHRS and CDR2 YFSETQ. CDR3 in DNA: TGCGCCAGCAGCTTCTCCTCCTACGAGCAGTACTTC. This translates into CASSFSSYEQYF. The full variable domain, its missing parts supplied by reference TRBV5-1 and TRBJ2-7, is KAGVTQTPRYLIKTRGQQVTLSCSPISGHRSVSWYQQTPGQGLQFLFEYFSETQRNKGNFPGRFSGRQFSNSRSEMNVSTLELGDSALYLCASSFSSYEQYFGPGTRLTVT.